The T cell receptor beta chain described here comes from a study of T cell responses to AZD1222 COVID-19 vaccine. For the study at large: Combined were second doses at about 4 or about 12 weeks.

This clone came up a few times. As yet, its antigen is unknown. The study's findings and limits: Spike-specific TCR breadth and depth went up after people got two AZD1222 doses.

Generated by immunoSEQ multiplex PCR, the TCRdb table keeps only in-frame clones and is missing some. This sample has about 140,000 clones, with 80% to 90% found just once. This specimen consisted of peripheral blood, obtained on day 0 of AZD1222 vaccination. The clonotype was recovered from an adult in good health.

For the CDR3, the DNA is TGTGCCAGTAGTATAACGGCTCGTGCAGGGGGCACCGGGGAGCTGTTTTTT. It yields the protein CASSITARAGGTGELFF. The V and J genes are TRBV19 and TRBJ2-2; 7 bases match TRBD1. Trimming at V came to 2 bases and at J to 4 bases, leaving 10 bases not matched to a gene. Per the germline V gene, CDR1 is LNHDA and CDR2 is SQIVND (reference sequence). The CDR3 extends over 17 amino acids.